The entry below gives a single T cell receptor beta chain sequence along with its context. Its antigen is currently unknown. The data were produced by immunoSEQ multiplex PCR, yet TCRdb's version contains in-frame clones alone and is incomplete. Of roughly 100,000 clones in the sample, approximately 90% were seen once. This specimen belongs to a study of siplizumab effects on memory and regulatory T cells. General study findings and limits: Only a minor fraction of alloreactive clones mapped to unstimulated subsets. The study found that siplizumab significantly reduced alloreactive sequences traceable to unstimulated CD4+ memory cells. Naive T cells appeared more diverse than memory cells and seemed to be major alloresponse contributors.

V lost 2 bases and J 0 bases, leaving 4 bases between the germline ends. The germline V gene has CDR1 KGHSH and CDR2 LQKENI. The CDR3 consists of 14 residues. This TCR came from a human donor in good health. This chain connects TRBV18 to TRBJ2-2; no clear D gene. Sequenced: CD4+ T cells sorted from blood. This chain's CDR3 is CASSPGANTGELFF. Here the CDR3 DNA reads TGTGCCAGCTCACCAGGGGCGAACACCGGGGAGCTGTTTTTT.